The 9 T cell receptor beta chains below were found in one sample sequenced in a study of T cells in Graves' hyperthyroidism and ophthalmopathy. Amplification targeted TCR beta CDR3 regions from RNA transcripts. The TCR CDR3 was amplified in a first-round RT-PCR using the HTBI primer set. TCRdb re-derived calls from the multiplex PCR reads in MiXCR, one entry per CDR3 protein. In the table there are 490,000 or so distinct CDR3 sequences, about 20% of which are singletons. Input material: blood. The receptors originated from a man in his forties with Graves' ophthalmopathy.

This clonotype showed up just a few times. V is TRBV2 and J is TRBJ1-2, with a possible D match to TRBD1 (5 bases). Trimming removed 7 bases from V and 4 bases from J, with 13 bases in between. Germline CDR1 SNHLY, CDR2 FYNNEI. The CDR3 covers 13 residues. This CDR3 reads CASTPRETYGYTF. Here the CDR3 DNA reads TGTGCCAGCACCCCCAGGGAGACCTATGGCTACACCTTC. Full variable domain (outside the CDR3, taken from reference TRBV2 and TRBJ1-2): EPEVTQTPSHQVTQMGQEVILRCVPISNHLYFYWYRQILGQKVEFLVSFYNNEISEKSEIFDDQFSVERPDGSNFTLKIRSTKLEDSAMYFCASTPRETYGYTFGSGTRLTVV.

This clonotype was recorded a few times. One end of the junction fails to match germline, which may point to a read error. This chain uses TRBV7-7 with TRBJ2-2, with 9 bases fitting TRBD1. The CDR3 contains 14 residues. Germline assignment: CDR1 SSHAT and CDR2 FNYEAQ (reference sequence). The CDR3 loop reads CASSPGQGSGELFF. The DNA of the CDR3 is TGTGCTAGCAGCCCGGGACAGGGTAGCGGGGAGCTGTTTTTT.

This clonotype was seen at least ten times. The J gene is TRBJ2-5, the V gene TRBV13; D ambiguous. Germline assignment: CDR1 PRHDT and CDR2 FYEKMQ (reference sequence). This CDR3 contains 15 residues. V dropped 2 bases and J dropped 5 bases, with 15 bases sitting between them. The DNA of the CDR3 is TGTGCCAGCAGCTTACGCGCCGGCGCGAGGGAGACCCAGTACTTC. This gives the protein CASSLRAGARETQYF. Drawing the rest from reference TRBV13 and TRBJ2-5, the complete variable domain is AAGVIQSPRHLIKEKRETATLKCYPIPRHDTVYWYQQGPGQDPQFLISFYEKMQSDKGSIPDRFSAQQFSDYHSELNMSSLELGDSALYFCASSLRAGARETQYFGPGTRLLVL.

This clonotype was detected a few times. This chain links TRBV7-9 with TRBJ2-1; 7 nucleotides agree with TRBD2. The CDR3 totals 13 residues. Germline-derived CDR1 and CDR2 are SEHNR and FQNEAQ (reference sequence). Trimming cost V 0 bases and J 7 bases; bases outside gene matches: 0. The CDR3 here is CASSLAGRNEQFF. The DNA of the CDR3 is TGTGCCAGCAGCTTAGCCGGGAGGAATGAGCAGTTCTTC.

J is TRBJ2-3 and V is TRBV20-1; TRBD1 agrees at 8 bases. The germline gives CDR1 DFQATT, CDR2 SNEGSKA (reference sequence). The CDR3 contains 14 residues. V shed 0 bases and J 2 bases; nucleotides not matched to a gene: 1. CDR3 nucleotides: TGCAGTGCTAGAGACAGGGGGCCCACAGATACGCAGTATTTT. It is translated as CSARDRGPTDTQYF.

This clonotype appeared a few times. CDR3 coding DNA: TGTGCCAGCAGCCCCCCGGACAGGGGTGCGGAGGATGAGCAGTTCTTC. As protein: CASSPPDRGAEDEQFF. The gene calls are TRBV11-2 and TRBJ2-1, with 9 nucleotides matching TRBD1. Per the germline V gene, CDR1 is SGHAT and CDR2 is FQNNGV. This CDR3 has 16 residues. The trim removed 5 bases at V and 8 bases at J, leaving 13 bases unmatched. Full variable domain (remainder filled in from reference TRBV11-2 and TRBJ2-1): EAGVAQSPRYKIIEKRQSVAFWCNPISGHATLYWYQQILGQGPKLLIQFQNNGVVDDSQLPKDRFSAERLKGVDSTLKIQPAKLEDSAVYLCASSPPDRGAEDEQFFGPGTRLTVL.

Turning to this clonotype: One end of the junction fails to match germline, which may point to a read error. The genes are TRBV7-8 and TRBJ1-1; TRBD1 aligns across 7 bases. Germline lookup yields CDR1 SGHVS and CDR2 FQNEAQ. The CDR3 length is 15 residues. CDR3 residues: CASRGTAGRNAEAFF. CDR3 coding DNA: TGTGCCAGCAGAGGGACAGCGGGGAGGAACGCTGAAGCTTTCTTT.

Turning to this clonotype: This may be a read error, as it is one base from a much larger clone. V gene TRBV28 combines with J gene TRBJ2-1; weak D call: TRBD2 (6 bases). The CDR3 is made up of 16 amino acids. Trimming left V 6 bases short and J 4 bases short, with 19 bases between. Germline V gene lookup returns CDR1 MDHEN and CDR2 SYDVKM. The CDR3 spells CASSLIRDSTYNEQFF. CDR3 DNA: TGTGCCAGCAGCCTGATCCGGGACTCCACTTACAATGAGCAGTTCTTC.

Ten or more counts support this clonotype. The chain couples TRBV7-2 to TRBJ2-7, with 11 bases fitting TRBD2. Trimming took 2 bases from V and 7 from J; bases not matched to a gene: 7. Germline CDR1 is SGHTA and CDR2 is FQGNSA. CDR3 size: 15 residues. CDR3 sequence: CASSLLVAGGPEQYF. The CDR3 region has the DNA TGTGCCAGCAGCTTATTAGTAGCGGGAGGGCCTGAGCAGTACTTC.